Listed here are 24 T cell receptor beta chains from one sample, sequenced in a study of blood T cells in healthy people across ages. Using a J-beta primer mix together with a sample-barcoded 5' primer, a second PCR was run for roughly 6 to 12 cycles. Via MiXCR, TCRdb re-called the 5' RACE reads, giving one row per CDR3 protein. Of roughly 800,000 distinct CDR3 sequences listed, 25% to 30% are singletons. The same data also went into a second study, on T cells of mothers and their children.

Sample: blood. Receptors were obtained from a boy younger than 18 in good health.

Details on this clonotype: The CDR3 does not close with the conserved phenylalanine or tryptophan, likely indicating a read error. The DNA is omitted, as the CDR3 cannot be located on it reliably, and the CDR3 follows TCRdb's listing. V is TRBV21-1 and J is TRBJ2-5. TRBV21-1 counts as a pseudogene. The CDR3 is 14 amino acids long, termini counted. The CDR3 protein is CASSKIAKQETQYL.

This clonotype was seen only a few times. The chain combines TRBV7-9 with TRBJ2-5; 8 bases are shared with TRBD1. The CDR3 has 14 amino acids. Trimming at V came to 8 bases and at J to 5 bases, leaving 10 bases not matched to a gene. CDR1 and CDR2 from the germline V gene are SEHNR and FQNEAQ (reference sequence). In DNA, the CDR3 is TGTGCCAGCGGGACCGACAGGGGTTGGGAGACCCAGTACTTC. Protein product: CASGTDRGWETQYF.

This clonotype was picked up a small number of times. The chain recombines TRBV2 with TRBJ2-1; D gene uncertain. Germline CDR1 SNHLY, CDR2 FYNNEI. V was shortened by 2 bases and J by 3 bases, with 5 bases between the two germline ends. The CDR3 has 13 residues. This CDR3 reads CASSEQSYNEQFF. As DNA, the CDR3 is TGTGCCAGCAGTGAACAGAGCTACAATGAGCAGTTCTTC.

V usage is TRBV4-1 and J usage is TRBJ2-3; D is possibly TRBD1 (5 bases). Germline V gene sequence: CDR1 MGHRA, CDR2 YSYEKL. The V gene lost 1 base and the J gene lost 6 bases, with 14 bases spanning the gap. The CDR3 spans 15 residues. The CDR3 region has the DNA TGCGCCAGCAGCCAAGTCGGACCCAACAGGGATACGCAGTATTTT. It encodes CASSQVGPNRDTQYF.

Many counts were recorded for this clonotype. The V gene is TRBV12-3 or TRBV12-4, the J gene TRBJ1-4; 8 nucleotides align to TRBD1. The J segment lost 4 bases and the V segment lost 6 bases, leaving 4 bases of the junction unmatched. The CDR3 is 14 residues long. CDR3 amino acids: CASSNRGSNEKLFF. The DNA of the CDR3 is TGTGCCAGCAGCAACAGGGGGAGTAATGAAAAACTGTTTTTT.

The chain carries TRBV3-1 and TRBJ2-5; D may be TRBD2 (5 bases). V was shortened by 3 bases and J by 1 base, with 9 bases between the two germline ends. CDR3 size: 14 residues. The germline V gene has CDR1 LGHDT and CDR2 YNNKEL (reference sequence). CDR3 nucleotide sequence: TGTGCCAGCAGCCATCTAGGGAGCCAAGAGACCCAGTACTTC. Residues: CASSHLGSQETQYF.

This clonotype was recorded many times. This sequence joins TRBV7-9 and TRBJ2-5, with 8 bases aligning to TRBD1. V was pared by 5 bases and J by 4 bases, with 3 bases of the junction left unmatched. This CDR3 comprises 13 residues. Germline loops: CDR1 SEHNR, CDR2 FQNEAQ (reference sequence). The CDR3 protein is CASSTGGRETQYF. The CDR3 region has the DNA TGTGCCAGCAGCACAGGGGGTAGAGAGACCCAGTACTTC.

CDR3 bases: TGTGCCAGCAGCTTATTCGGGGGGCAACAAGAGACCCAGTACTTC. The encoded protein is CASSLFGGQQETQYF. The chain is built from TRBV11-2 and TRBJ2-5, with D tentatively TRBD2 (7 bases). This CDR3 comprises 15 residues. Trimming stripped 2 bases from V and 2 bases from J, with 12 bases between. Germline V lookup: CDR1 SGHAT, CDR2 FQNNGV. The complete variable domain, with remaining parts taken from reference TRBV11-2 and TRBJ2-5, reads EAGVAQSPRYKIIEKRQSVAFWCNPISGHATLYWYQQILGQGPKLLIQFQNNGVVDDSQLPKDRFSAERLKGVDSTLKIQPAKLEDSAVYLCASSLFGGQQETQYFGPGTRLLVL.

This clonotype was seen only a few times. This chain connects TRBV11-2 to TRBJ2-5; D may be TRBD1 (6 bases). The DNA matches TRBJ2-1 better at its end, which makes the J call doubtful. The CDR3 covers 14 residues. CDR1 and CDR2 from the germline V gene are SGHAT and FQNNGV. In DNA, the CDR3 is TGTGCCAGCAGACGACAGGAGACCCCCGATGAGCAGTTCTTC. This translates into CASRRQETPDEQFF.

The chain is built from TRBV9 and TRBJ2-2; no firm D call. Trimming shortened V by 2 bases and J by 4 bases, and 3 bases separated the two germline ends. CDR1 SGDLS and CDR2 YYNGEE come from the germline V gene. The CDR3 covers 12 residues. CDR3 region: CASSVTTGELFF. In nucleotides, the CDR3 is TGTGCCAGCAGCGTTACCACCGGGGAGCTGTTTTTT.

A few counts support this clonotype. The chain carries TRBV7-2 and TRBJ2-7; D is ambiguous. The germline V gene encodes CDR1 SGHTA and CDR2 FQGNSA. The CDR3 runs 12 residues. The ends were cut back, 4 bases at V and 3 bases at J, with 7 bases in the middle. The CDR3 DNA is TGTGCCAGCAGCTCTATAGGCTACGAGCAGTACTTC. It codes for CASSSIGYEQYF.

This clonotype was recorded a few times. The gene calls are TRBV12-3 or TRBV12-4 and TRBJ2-2; D is possibly TRBD1 or TRBD2 (5 bases each). The CDR3 has 15 amino acids. Trimming left V 8 bases short and J 4 bases short, with 17 bases between. The CDR3 sequence: CASFGVGTTTGELFF. The DNA for the CDR3 is TGTGCCAGCTTCGGTGTAGGGACCACCACCGGGGAGCTGTTTTTT.

The V call is TRBV7-9, the J call TRBJ2-5, with 8 bases matching TRBD2. The length of the CDR3 is 14 residues. With V trimmed by 8 bases and J by 1 base, 6 bases remained unmatched. The V gene's germline CDR1 is SEHNR and CDR2 FQNEAQ (reference sequence). CDR3 sequence reads: CASGKTSGQETQYF. CDR3 in DNA: TGTGCCAGCGGCAAAACTAGCGGCCAAGAGACCCAGTACTTC. The full variable domain, with the rest looked up from reference TRBV7-9 and TRBJ2-5, is DTGVSQNPRHKITKRGQNVTFRCDPISEHNRLYWYRQTLGQGPEFLTYFQNEAQLEKSRLLSDRFSAERPKGSFSTLEIQRTEQGDSAMYLCASGKTSGQETQYFGPGTRLLVL.

V gene TRBV6-5 combines with J gene TRBJ2-5, with 8 bases that match TRBD1. The ends lost 0 bases at V and 5 bases at J; junction bases unmatched: 8. The CDR3 runs to 16 residues. Per the germline V gene, CDR1 is MNHEY and CDR2 is SVGAGI. The CDR3 region is CASSYSRVGQVETQYF. The CDR3 DNA is TGTGCCAGCAGTTACTCGAGGGTGGGACAGGTGGAGACCCAGTACTTC.

This chain connects TRBV4-1 to TRBJ1-4; unclear D gene. Per the germline V gene, CDR1 is MGHRA and CDR2 is YSYEKL. V was trimmed by 0 bases and J by 7 bases, leaving 12 bases between them. The CDR3 length is 15 residues. The CDR3 bases are TGCGCCAGCAGCCAAGATCGGAGCTTCGGTGAAAAACTGTTTTTT. Translation gives CASSQDRSFGEKLFF.

The rearrangement links TRBV2 to TRBJ1-4; no firm D call. Germline V gene lookup returns CDR1 SNHLY and CDR2 FYNNEI. Trimming took off 4 bases at V and 2 bases at J, with 5 bases between the two ends. The CDR3 contains 13 residues. Here the CDR3 reads CASSAETNEKLFF. The CDR3 bases are TGTGCCAGCAGTGCAGAGACTAATGAAAAACTGTTTTTT.

This clonotype has just a few counts. The V call is TRBV5-5, the J call TRBJ2-7; D may be TRBD1 (6 bases). Germline V CDR1 and CDR2: SGHKS, YYEKEE (reference sequence). The length of the CDR3 is 15 residues. The V gene lost 6 bases and the J gene lost 3 bases, with 19 bases spanning the gap. The DNA of the CDR3 is TGTGCCAGCATCCCTCCGGACAGTCCAGGCTACGAGCAGTACTTC. As protein: CASIPPDSPGYEQYF.

This clonotype was observed at least ten times. The rearrangement joins TRBV6-4 to TRBJ2-3, with a possible D match to TRBD2 (6 bases). Germline V gene sequence: CDR1 MRHNA, CDR2 SNTAGT. V lost 3 bases, J lost 1 base, and 8 bases lay in between. The CDR3 length is 14 residues. The CDR3 DNA follows: TGTGCCAGCAGTGAGCGGGGAGGCACAGATACGCAGTATTTT. Protein product: CASSERGGTDTQYF.

This chain uses TRBV7-9 with TRBJ1-1; 7 bases agree with TRBD1. With 7 bases clipped from V and 1 base from J, the junction kept 6 bases outside the gene matches. There are 14 residues in the CDR3. Germline V gene sequence: CDR1 SEHNR, CDR2 FQNEAQ (reference sequence). The CDR3 sequence is CASNQGQTNTEAFF. The CDR3 DNA reads as TGTGCCAGCAATCAGGGACAGACGAACACTGAAGCTTTCTTT.

This clonotype turned up a few times. The chain employs TRBV6-1 and TRBJ2-5; D perhaps matches TRBD2 (5 bases). The assigned J gene may be wrong: the sequence end matches TRBJ2-1 better. The CDR3 spans 16 residues. The germline CDR1 and CDR2 sequences are MNHNS and SASEGT. Here the CDR3 reads CASSEARRADYNEQFF. CDR3 DNA sequence: TGTGCCAGCAGTGAAGCGCGGCGGGCAGACTACAATGAGCAGTTCTTC.

V and J are TRBV5-1 and TRBJ1-2, with TRBD1 matching 7 bases. The CDR3 loop spans 12 amino acids. With V trimmed by 4 bases and J by 10 bases, 7 bases remained unmatched. CDR1 and CDR2 from the germline V gene are SGHRS and YFSETQ. The CDR3, as DNA: TGCGCCAGCAGCCCAGACAGGGAGAACTACACCTTC. It codes for CASSPDRENYTF.

The V call is TRBV10-1, the J call TRBJ2-5; TRBD1 matches at 9 bases. TRBJ2-1 explains the end of the DNA better; the J call may be wrong. The CDR3 is 14 residues long. The germline V gene has CDR1 WNHNN and CDR2 SYGVQD (reference sequence). CDR3 in amino acids: CASSEGDRVHEQFF. In DNA, the CDR3 is TGCGCCAGCAGTGAGGGGGACAGGGTCCATGAGCAGTTCTTC.

The chain recombines TRBV18 with TRBJ1-5, with a weak D call TRBD1 (5 bases). CDR3 size: 14 residues. The germline V and J ends were trimmed by 3 bases and 5 bases, with 11 bases remaining between them. Germline V gene data show CDR1 as KGHSH and CDR2 as LQKENI. Here the CDR3 DNA reads TGTGCCAGCTCACCGCTGGGACGGGATCAGCCCCAGCATTTT. This gives the protein CASSPLGRDQPQHF.

The V call is TRBV25-1, the J call TRBJ1-1; TRBD1 matches at 7 bases. The CDR3 has 14 amino acids. J gave up 9 bases and V 2 bases, and 9 bases lay outside the gene matches. Germline lookup yields CDR1 MGHDK and CDR2 SYGVNS. The CDR3 is CASSEGGGEVKAFF. The CDR3 DNA sequence: TGTGCCAGCAGTGAAGGAGGGGGCGAGGTGAAAGCTTTCTTT. Full variable domain (missing parts from reference TRBV25-1 and TRBJ1-1): EADIYQTPRYLVIGTGKKITLECSQTMGHDKMYWYQQDPGMELHLIHYSYGVNSTEKGDLSSESTVSRIRTEHFPLTLESARPSHTSQYLCASSEGGGEVKAFFGQGTRLTVV.